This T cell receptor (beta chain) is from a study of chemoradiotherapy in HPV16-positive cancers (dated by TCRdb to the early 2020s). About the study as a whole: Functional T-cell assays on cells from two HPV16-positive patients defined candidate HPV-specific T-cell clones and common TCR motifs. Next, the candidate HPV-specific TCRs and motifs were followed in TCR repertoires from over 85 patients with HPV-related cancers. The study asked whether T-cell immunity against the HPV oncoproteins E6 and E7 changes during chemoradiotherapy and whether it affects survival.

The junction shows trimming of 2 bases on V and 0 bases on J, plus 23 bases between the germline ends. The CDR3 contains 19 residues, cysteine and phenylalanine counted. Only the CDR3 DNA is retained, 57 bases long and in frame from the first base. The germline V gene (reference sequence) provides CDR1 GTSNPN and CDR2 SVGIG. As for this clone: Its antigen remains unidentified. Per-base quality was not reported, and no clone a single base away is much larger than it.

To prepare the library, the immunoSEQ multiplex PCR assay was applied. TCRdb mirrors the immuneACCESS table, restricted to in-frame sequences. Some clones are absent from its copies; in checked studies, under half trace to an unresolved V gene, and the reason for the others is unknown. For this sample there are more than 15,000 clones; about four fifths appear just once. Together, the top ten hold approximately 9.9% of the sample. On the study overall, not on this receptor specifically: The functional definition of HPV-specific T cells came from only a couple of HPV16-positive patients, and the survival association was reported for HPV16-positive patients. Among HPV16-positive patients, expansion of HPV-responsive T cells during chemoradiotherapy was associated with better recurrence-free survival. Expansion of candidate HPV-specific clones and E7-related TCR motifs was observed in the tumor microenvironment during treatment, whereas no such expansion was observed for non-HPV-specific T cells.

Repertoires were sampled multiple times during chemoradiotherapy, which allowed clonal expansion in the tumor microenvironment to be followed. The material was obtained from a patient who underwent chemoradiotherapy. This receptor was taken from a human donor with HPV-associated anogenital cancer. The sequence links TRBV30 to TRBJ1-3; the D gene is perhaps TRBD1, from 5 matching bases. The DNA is TGTGCCTGGAGTCTCTCGCGGGACTTTTCTTTCTTCTCTGGAAACACCATATATTTT. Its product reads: CAWSLSRDFSFFSGNTIYF.